The 19 T cell receptor beta chains reported below all come from one sample, sequenced in a study of control samples from healthy donors and cancer patients. The data were produced by immunoSEQ multiplex PCR, yet TCRdb's version contains in-frame clones alone and is incomplete. The sample gives around 140,000 clones, around nine tenths of which show up once; around 6.9% is in the top ten. Sequencing input: PBMCs. The source of these receptors is a man between 50 and 59 years old with head and neck cancer.

This chain links TRBV30 with TRBJ2-2, with D unresolved. Trimming took 1 base from V and 8 from J, leaving 2 bases between them. The CDR3 totals 10 residues. Per the germline V gene, CDR1 is GTSNPN and CDR2 is SVGIG (reference sequence). The CDR3 DNA reads TGTGCCTGGAGTGAGGGGGAGCTGTTTTTT. This gives the protein CAWSEGELFF. The full variable domain, in which reference TRBV30 and TRBJ2-2 provide the parts outside the CDR3, is SQTIHQWPATLVQPVGSPLSLECTVEGTSNPNLYWYRQAAGRGLQLLFYSVGIGQISSEVPQNLSASRPQDRQFILSSKKLLLSDSGFYLCAWSEGELFFGEGSRLTVL.

This clone was picked up one time. The J gene is TRBJ1-5, the V gene TRBV6-6; the D gene is possibly TRBD1 (5 bases). CDR1 and CDR2 (germline): MNHNY, SVGAGI (reference sequence). The CDR3 covers 14 residues. Trimming cost V 4 bases and J 2 bases, with 9 bases left between them. CDR3 in DNA: TGTGCCAGCAGTTGGGGCCAGGGCAATCAGCCCCAGCATTTT. This translates into CASSWGQGNQPQHF.

As to this clone: Other DNA sequences in the sample encode the same CDR3. The rearrangement joins TRBV5-1 to TRBJ2-1; D gene ambiguous. V lost 4 bases, J lost 2 bases, and 7 bases lay in between. CDR3 length equals 13 residues. Germline V CDR1 and CDR2: SGHRS, YFSETQ. For the CDR3, the DNA is TGCGCCAGCAGCCCTGGAACCTACAATGAGCAGTTCTTC. It specifies CASSPGTYNEQFF.

This chain uses TRBV5-1 with TRBJ1-2; a possible D gene is TRBD1 (5 bases). Germline CDR1 and CDR2: SGHRS and YFSETQ. V was pared by 0 bases and J by 3 bases, with 15 bases between. The CDR3 extends over 16 amino acids. CDR3 DNA sequence: TGCGCCAGCAGCTTGGCGCAGGGAAGGAGTCACTATGGCTACACCTTC. It is translated as CASSLAQGRSHYGYTF.

The chain is built from TRBV19 and TRBJ2-7; 8 positions match TRBD2. The CDR3 spans 14 residues. V shed 6 bases and J 3 bases; nucleotides not matched to a gene: 7. CDR1 is LNHDA, CDR2 SQIVND, per germline (reference sequence). The CDR3 DNA sequence: TGTGCCAGTAGCCTGAGGACTAGCAACTACGAGCAGTACTTC. Protein product: CASSLRTSNYEQYF. Drawing the rest from reference TRBV19 and TRBJ2-7, the complete variable domain is DGGITQSPKYLFRKEGQNVTLSCEQNLNHDAMYWYRQDPGQGLRLIYYSQIVNDFQKGDIAEGYSVSREKKESFPLTVTSAQKNPTAFYLCASSLRTSNYEQYFGPGTRLTVT.

V usage is TRBV5-5 and J usage is TRBJ2-5; 11 bases match TRBD2. V dropped 3 bases and J dropped 1; count of bases not matched to a gene: 8. This CDR3 region has 17 residues. The germline gives CDR1 SGHKS, CDR2 YYEKEE (reference sequence). CDR3 region: CASSSQALAGGQETQYF. The CDR3 DNA is TGTGCCAGCAGCTCACAAGCCCTAGCGGGAGGCCAAGAGACCCAGTACTTC.

This clone was found once. The chain links TRBV28 to TRBJ1-2; D might be TRBD1 (5 bases). The CDR3 spans 13 residues. Trimming removed 4 bases from V and 3 bases from J, with 9 bases in between. Germline V gene sequence: CDR1 MDHEN, CDR2 SYDVKM. The CDR3 here is CASSSTGHYGYTF. CDR3 in DNA: TGTGCCAGCAGTTCCACAGGCCACTATGGCTACACCTTC.

CDR3 in DNA: TGCGCCAGCAGCTTGGTGTGGGACCGCAGAAGCAAAAATGAGCAGTTCTTC. Encoded protein: CASSLVWDRRSKNEQFF. V usage is TRBV5-1 and J usage is TRBJ2-1, with D possibly called TRBD1 or TRBD2 (5 bases each). Between the trimmed V and J ends, which lost 0 bases and 7 bases, there was a span of 20 bases. In germline, CDR1 is SGHRS, CDR2 YFSETQ. The CDR3 loop spans 17 amino acids.

The genes are TRBV18 and TRBJ1-1, with D uncertain. Trimming left V 3 bases short and J 0 bases short, with 11 bases between. The CDR3 is 15 amino acids. Germline values: CDR1 KGHSH, CDR2 LQKENI. CDR3 loop: CASSPGRNLNTEAFF. CDR3 DNA sequence: TGTGCCAGCTCACCCGGGAGGAATCTGAACACTGAAGCTTTCTTT.

This sequence joins TRBV5-4 and TRBJ2-1; 10 bases map to TRBD2. The V gene end was trimmed by 4 bases and the J gene end by 4 bases; junction bases not matched to a gene: 11. This CDR3 has 17 residues. Per the germline V gene, CDR1 is SGHNT and CDR2 is YYREEE (reference sequence). CDR3 loop: CASSTTGSGRAYNEQFF. The DNA for the CDR3 is TGTGCCAGCAGCACGACTGGAAGCGGGAGGGCGTACAATGAGCAGTTCTTC.

The V call is TRBV5-4, the J call TRBJ2-7, with D uncertain. Trimming left V 4 bases short and J 5 bases short, with 13 bases between. The germline V gene encodes CDR1 SGHNT and CDR2 YYREEE (reference sequence). CDR3 size: 13 residues. CDR3 nucleotides: TGTGCCAGCAGCCCCGGACCCCAGGACGAGCAGTACTTC. Protein: CASSPGPQDEQYF.

The J gene is TRBJ2-3, the V gene TRBV7-8, with TRBD1 matching over 7 bases. CDR3 length: 14 amino acids. Losses at the gene ends were 3 bases for V and 2 bases for J; bases not matched to a gene: 2. Germline CDR1 reads SGHVS; CDR2 reads FQNEAQ. CDR3 DNA sequence: TGTGCCAGCAGCTTCGGGACAGCCACAGATACGCAGTATTTT. Translating gives CASSFGTATDTQYF. Filled out from reference TRBV7-8 and TRBJ2-3, the complete variable domain reads GAGVSQSPRYKVAKRGQDVALRCDPISGHVSLFWYQQALGQGPEFLTYFQNEAQLDKSGLPSDRFFAERPEGSVSTLKIQRTQQEDSAVYLCASSFGTATDTQYFGPGTRLTVL.

This clone occurred once. The chain links TRBV30 to TRBJ1-5, with D possibly matching TRBD1 (5 bases). Between the trimmed V and J ends, which lost 4 bases and 1 base, there was a span of 8 bases. CDR3 length: 13 residues. Germline values: CDR1 GTSNPN, CDR2 SVGIG (reference sequence). The CDR3 nucleotides read TGTGCCTGGACGGGGCAAAGCAATCAGCCCCAGCATTTT. It specifies CAWTGQSNQPQHF.

This chain connects TRBV29-1 to TRBJ1-1; TRBD1 might be the D (5 bases). CDR3 size: 14 residues. V was pared by 7 bases and J by 0 bases, with 15 bases between. Germline CDR1 is SQVTM and CDR2 is ANQGSEA. The CDR3 sequence: CSGTGTAMNTEAFF. In nucleotides, the CDR3 is TGCAGCGGGACCGGGACGGCGATGAACACTGAAGCTTTCTTT.

The chain carries TRBV19 and TRBJ1-1; D gene unclear. Trimming stripped 1 base from V and 5 bases from J, with 8 bases between. The length of the CDR3 is 13 residues. Germline CDR1 is LNHDA and CDR2 is SQIVND (reference sequence). The CDR3: CASSIGARTEAFF. The CDR3 DNA reads TGTGCCAGTAGTATAGGAGCCCGTACTGAAGCTTTCTTT.

This chain connects TRBV7-3 to TRBJ2-3, with D perhaps matching TRBD2 (7 bases). Per germline, CDR1 SGHTA and CDR2 FQGTGA. The CDR3 totals 19 residues. Trimming left V 1 base short and J 4 bases short, with 24 bases between. Here the CDR3 reads CASSLKGDYLWEGADTQYF. In DNA form, the CDR3 reads TGTGCCAGCAGCTTAAAGGGGGACTACCTATGGGAGGGCGCAGATACGCAGTATTTT.

Only a few counts were recorded for this clone. This chain links TRBV5-1 with TRBJ1-4; D gene ambiguous. V lost 7 bases, J lost 0 bases, and 10 bases lay in between. The CDR3 is 14 residues long. Germline loops: CDR1 SGHRS, CDR2 YFSETQ. CDR3 region: CASRPQATNEKLFF. The CDR3 coding sequence is TGCGCCAGCCGACCGCAGGCAACTAATGAAAAACTGTTTTTT.

V and J are TRBV5-1 and TRBJ1-6; D perhaps matches TRBD1 (5 bases). Trimming took off 0 bases at V and 7 bases at J, with 5 bases between the two ends. The CDR3 has 13 amino acids. Germline CDR1 is SGHRS and CDR2 is YFSETQ. The CDR3 region has the DNA TGCGCCAGCAGCTTGGGGGGGAATTCACCCCTCCACTTT. Protein: CASSLGGNSPLHF.

The CDR3 is CATKSLRETGELFF. DNA for the CDR3: TGTGCCACCAAATCCCTCAGGGAGACCGGGGAGCTGTTTTTT. The chain links TRBV3-1 (or the pseudogene TRBV3-2) to TRBJ2-2; perhaps D is TRBD1 or TRBD2 (5 bases each). Germline loops: CDR1 LGHDT, CDR2 YNNKEL (reference sequence). V was trimmed by 10 bases and J by 5 bases, leaving 17 bases between them. This CDR3 region has 14 residues.